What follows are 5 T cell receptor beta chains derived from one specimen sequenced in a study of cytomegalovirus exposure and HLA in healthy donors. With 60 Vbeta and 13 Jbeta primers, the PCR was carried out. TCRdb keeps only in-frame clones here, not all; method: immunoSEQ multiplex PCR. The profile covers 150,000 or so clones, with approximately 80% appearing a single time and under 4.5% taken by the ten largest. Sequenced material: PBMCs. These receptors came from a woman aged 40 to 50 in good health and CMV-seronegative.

CDR3 protein: CASSPLERGGGGAPQHF. DNA of the CDR3: TGTGCCAGCTCACCACTCGAAAGGGGGGGCGGCGGGGCGCCCCAGCATTTT. The J gene is TRBJ1-5, the V gene TRBV18, with a tentative D call TRBD1 (6 bases). Trimming removed 1 base from V and 9 bases from J, with 22 bases in between. From germline, CDR1 is KGHSH and CDR2 LQKENI. The CDR3 sequence is 17 residues long.

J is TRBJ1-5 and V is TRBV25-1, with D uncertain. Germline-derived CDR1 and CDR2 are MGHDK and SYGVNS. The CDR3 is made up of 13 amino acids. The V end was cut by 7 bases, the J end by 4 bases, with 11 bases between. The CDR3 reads CASKGGFNQPQHF. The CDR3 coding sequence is TGTGCCAGCAAAGGAGGTTTTAATCAGCCCCAGCATTTT.

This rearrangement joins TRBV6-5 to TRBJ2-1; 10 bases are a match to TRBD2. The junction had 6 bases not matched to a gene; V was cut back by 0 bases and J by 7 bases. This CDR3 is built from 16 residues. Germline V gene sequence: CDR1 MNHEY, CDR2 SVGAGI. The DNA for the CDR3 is TGTGCCAGCAGTTACTCGGTTTCACTAGCGGGGAATGAGCAGTTCTTC. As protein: CASSYSVSLAGNEQFF.

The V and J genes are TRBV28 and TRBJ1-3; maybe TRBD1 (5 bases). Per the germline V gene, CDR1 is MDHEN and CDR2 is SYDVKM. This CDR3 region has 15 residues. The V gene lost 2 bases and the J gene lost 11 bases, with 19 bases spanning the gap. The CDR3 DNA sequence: TGTGCCAGCAGTTTAAACTCCCCTCTCCCAGGGCCCATATATTTT. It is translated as CASSLNSPLPGPIYF.

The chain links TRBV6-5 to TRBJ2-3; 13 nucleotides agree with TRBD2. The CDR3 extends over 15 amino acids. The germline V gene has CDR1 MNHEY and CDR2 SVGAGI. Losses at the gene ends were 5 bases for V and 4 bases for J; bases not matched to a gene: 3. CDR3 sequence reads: CASSKGTSGADTQYF. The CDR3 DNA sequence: TGTGCCAGCAGTAAGGGGACTAGCGGGGCAGATACGCAGTATTTT.